Described below is a single T cell receptor (beta chain) sequence and its context. Its antigen remains undetermined. No base quality information exists; no much larger clone differs at one position. The receptor library was made with multiplex PCR. The sequencing machine was an Illumina HiSeq 4000. TCR beta libraries were built with iRepertoire HTBI primers and Arm-PCR amplification of CDR3 regions. PCR products were gel purified before sequencing. Turning to the authors' computational methods: Across samples, fewer than 70 TRBV and 14 TRBJ segments were identified and used for gene usage analysis of CDR3 amino acid clonotypes. COPE and FqMerger were used to merge filtered high-quality paired reads into contigs. BLAST was used to align contigs to IMGT TRBV, TRBD and TRBJ reference genes, with CDR3 defined following IMGT. Clonotypes above 0.1% frequency were classified as highly expanded clones. Repertoire diversity was measured by Shannon entropy, and V-J evenness by the Gini coefficient. Public clonotypes were defined as clonotypes shared by more than one individual. TCRdb redid the processing of the public reads, applying fastp at Q25 and MiXCR, and retained in-frame beta chains. All rows with the same CDR3 protein become a single entry with the most common DNA and genes. The authors' filters were not applied to this entry. This sample holds over 300,000 distinct CDR3 sequences; about 16% were observed only once. The leading ten clones occupy 20% to 25% of the sample.

The germline V gene yields MDHEN for CDR1 and SYDVKM for CDR2. V drops 3 bases and J drops 4 bases, leaving 12 bases in between. From cysteine to phenylalanine, the CDR3 is 14 amino acids long. The retained sequence is limited to the CDR3, 42 bases, with the frame set at the first base. This specimen's time point label, interpreted: newly diagnosed GD, antithyroid drugs for less than 3 months. For both TCR sequencing and RNA sequencing, RNA was extracted from PBMCs in TRIzol. Graves' disease was diagnosed according to American Thyroid Association guidelines. Patients were recruited from an endocrinology department in Xi'an, China. From each patient, approximately 9.9 milliliters of peripheral blood was collected into an EDTA anticoagulant tube. Ficoll Paque Plus density gradient separation was used to isolate PBMCs, and no further T cell sorting was performed. RNA quality was checked with an Agilent 2100 Bioanalyzer and agarose gel, and concentration with a NanoDrop 2000.

These data belong to a study of regulatory T cells in long-lasting Graves disease (dated by TCRdb to the early 2020s). Broadly, across the study: Newly diagnosed Graves' disease patients had taken antithyroid drugs for less than 3 months. Patients with persistent Graves' disease were compared with patients with newly diagnosed Graves' disease using TCR sequencing and RNA sequencing of peripheral blood. The study was registered as a clinical trial and conducted in China. A total of about 35 samples underwent TCR sequencing, from roughly 13 patients with persistent Graves' disease and approximately 20 patients with newly diagnosed Graves' disease. What the research found in general, with its limitations: Persistent disease showed preferential use of TRBV28, TRBJ1-2 and TRBJ2-5, whereas newly diagnosed disease favored TRBV20-1 and TRBJ2-1. Only peripheral blood was studied, because thyroid tissue, the primary lesion, was inaccessible. Patients with persistent disease shared more public clonotypes (around 2,500) than newly diagnosed patients did (approximately 970). Compared with newly diagnosed patients, patients with persistent Graves' disease had lower TCR Shannon entropy and fewer highly expanded clones, which suggests clonal expansion. Only the TCR beta chain was sequenced and analyzed. As a limitation, the authors acknowledged that the small sample size may reduce accuracy.

The chain is assembled from TRBV28 and TRBJ1-1; too little of a D gene remains to name it. Sample: peripheral blood mononuclear cells (PBMCs), taken at new diagnosis, from a patient treated with antithyroid drugs. This clonotype was sampled from a female donor with Graves disease. The sequenced DNA is TGTGCCAGCAGTTTCGCAGCGGAGGGCACTGAAGCTTTCTTT. Translation gives CASSFAAEGTEAFF.